These T cell receptor beta chains were read from a single sample in a study of monozygotic twins with inflammatory bowel disease. TCRdb processed the 5' RACE reads again and assigns one entry to each CDR3 protein, with no DNA. The sample's table shows approximately 40,000 distinct CDR3 sequences. The sample was blood. The receptors here all came from a human donor with ulcerative colitis or Crohn's disease, or a healthy co-twin of an affected twin (not recorded which). Both conserved end residues are part of each CDR3.

v_call,j_call,cdr3_length,cdr3_aa
TRBV12-3/TRBV12-4,TRBJ1-1,14,CASSLVKGGTEAFF
TRBV7-8,TRBJ2-5,13,CASSALGAETQYF
TRBV5-4,TRBJ2-3,17,CASSPTPDRGVTDTQYF
TRBV20-1,TRBJ2-2,14,CSAQKGLNTGELFF
TRBV15,TRBJ1-2,14,CATSLGQGSYGYTF
TRBV13,TRBJ2-1,17,CASSSPSGGSSYNEQFF
TRBV30,TRBJ2-7,13,CAWDSGKVYEQYF
TRBV7-2,TRBJ1-3,15,CASSPRVLGGNTIYF
TRBV20-1,TRBJ2-3,13,CSARAASTDTQYF
TRBV20-1,TRBJ1-1,14,CSARDQGRNTEAFF
TRBV28,TRBJ1-5,16,CASSSLVDRGLQPQHF
TRBV21-1,TRBJ2-1,14,CASSRVQPSIEQFF
TRBV3-1,TRBJ2-2,13,CASSRLNTGELFF
TRBV21-1,TRBJ1-2,13,CASPDRGDYGYTF
TRBV20-1,TRBJ2-3,18,CSARDRGLAGGPSDTQYF
TRBV11-3,TRBJ2-2,12,CASSHQSGELFF
TRBV7-2,TRBJ2-2,13,CASSPGGTGELFF
TRBV7-9,TRBJ1-6,14,CASSQDGGKAPLHF
TRBV5-1,TRBJ2-1,15,CASSWGGGTYNEQFF
TRBV6-5,TRBJ2-2,15,CASSFRGPGTGELFF
TRBV12-3/TRBV12-4,TRBJ2-7,13,CASSRDRASEQYF
TRBV2,TRBJ2-1,15,CASSPSGAKYNEQFF
TRBV20-1,TRBJ1-5,11,CSASQGQPQHF
TRBV28,TRBJ1-1,18,CASTESYRGSPRRRVAFF
TRBV20-1,TRBJ2-7,14,CSARVGAGVYEQYF
TRBV7-9,TRBJ1-5,14,CASSLGTANQPQHF
TRBV5-1,TRBJ2-7,13,CASSLVGQGAQYF
TRBV7-6,TRBJ2-3,12,CASSLTIDTQYF
TRBV12-3/TRBV12-4,TRBJ1-6,14,CASSRSGGGSPLHF
TRBV6-2/TRBV6-3,TRBJ2-5,12,CASGPVEETQYF
TRBV5-1,TRBJ1-2,15,CASTSSTGPIYGYTF
TRBV5-1,TRBJ1-2,14,CASSLELGVYGYTF
TRBV20-1,TRBJ2-6,14,CSAHTRSGANVLTF
TRBV4-2,TRBJ1-2,18,CASSQDPAGSPSNYGYTF
TRBV7-9,TRBJ2-5,15,CASSRWRQSEETQYF
TRBV5-5,TRBJ2-1,14,CASSLGLGRNEQFF
TRBV20-1,TRBJ2-7,13,CSAPPPGAYEQYF
TRBV20-1,TRBJ1-5,14,CSARAQALGQPQHF
TRBV11-1,TRBJ2-1,12,CASSSVVSEQFF
TRBV6-5,TRBJ1-3,18,CASSYSGTHRATGNTIYF
TRBV16,TRBJ2-2,16,CASSQFAGERTGELFF
TRBV20-1,TRBJ2-5,14,CSARGLGNEETQYF
TRBV4-1,TRBJ2-4,14,CASSRGDNKNIQYF
TRBV3-1,TRBJ2-1,14,CASRKRDSYNEQFF
TRBV4-2,TRBJ1-1,16,CASSQEPRGMNTEAFF
TRBV5-1,TRBJ2-2,15,CASSLGSSRTGELFF
TRBV7-2,TRBJ2-2,14,CASSLQGPTGELFF
TRBV28,TRBJ2-1,15,CASSPTELAYNEQFF
TRBV5-1,TRBJ1-5,14,CASSVDSSNQPQHF
TRBV29-1,TRBJ2-1,20,CSVDATGGLAGRGTYNEQFF
TRBV25-1,TRBJ2-7,16,CASSESLSSGTYEQYF
TRBV12-3/TRBV12-4,TRBJ2-2,15,CASSLSGVNTGELFF
TRBV11-2,TRBJ1-3,15,CASSPGTASGNTIYF
TRBV9,TRBJ2-3,15,CASSTRGRSTDTQYF